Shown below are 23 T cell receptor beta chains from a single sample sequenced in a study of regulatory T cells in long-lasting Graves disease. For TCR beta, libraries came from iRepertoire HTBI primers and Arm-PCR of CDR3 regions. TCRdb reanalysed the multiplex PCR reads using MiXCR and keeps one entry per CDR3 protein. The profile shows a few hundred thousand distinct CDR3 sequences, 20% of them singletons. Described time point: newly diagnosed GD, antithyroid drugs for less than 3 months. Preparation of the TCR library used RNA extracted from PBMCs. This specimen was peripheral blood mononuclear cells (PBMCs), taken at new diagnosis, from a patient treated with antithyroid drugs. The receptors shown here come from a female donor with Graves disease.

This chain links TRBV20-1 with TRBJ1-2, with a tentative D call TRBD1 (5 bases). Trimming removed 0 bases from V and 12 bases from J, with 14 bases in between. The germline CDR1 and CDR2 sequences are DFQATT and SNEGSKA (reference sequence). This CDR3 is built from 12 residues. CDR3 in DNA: TGCAGTGCTAGAGATCTAGTCAGGGTAGACACCTTC. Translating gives CSARDLVRVDTF.

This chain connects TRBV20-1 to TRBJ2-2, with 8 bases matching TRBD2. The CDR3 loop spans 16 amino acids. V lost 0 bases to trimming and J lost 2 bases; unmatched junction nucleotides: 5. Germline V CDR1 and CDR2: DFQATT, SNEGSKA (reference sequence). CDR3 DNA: TGCAGTGCTAGAGATGAACGGGGGGGCAACACCGGGGAGCTGTTTTTT. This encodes CSARDERGGNTGELFF.

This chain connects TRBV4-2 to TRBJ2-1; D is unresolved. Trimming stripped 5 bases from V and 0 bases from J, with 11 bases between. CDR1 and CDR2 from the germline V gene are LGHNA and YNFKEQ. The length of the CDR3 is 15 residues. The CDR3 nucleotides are TGTGCCAGCAGCGGAGTTGAGAGCTCCTACAATGAGCAGTTCTTC. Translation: CASSGVESSYNEQFF.

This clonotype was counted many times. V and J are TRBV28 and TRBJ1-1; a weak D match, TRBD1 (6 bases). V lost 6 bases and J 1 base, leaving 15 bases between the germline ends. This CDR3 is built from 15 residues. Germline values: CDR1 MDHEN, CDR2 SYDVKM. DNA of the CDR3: TGTGCCAGCAGACTTAATAAGGGGGGGAACACTGAAGCTTTCTTT. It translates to CASRLNKGGNTEAFF.

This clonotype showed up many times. The CDR3 reads CASSYMGSTEAFF. The CDR3 DNA follows: TGTGCCAGCAGTTACATGGGGTCCACTGAAGCTTTCTTT. The chain employs TRBV6-5 and TRBJ1-1; no firm D call. Germline V lookup: CDR1 MNHEY, CDR2 SVGAGI. The CDR3 extends over 13 amino acids. Trimming took 2 bases from V and 4 from J, leaving 8 bases between them.

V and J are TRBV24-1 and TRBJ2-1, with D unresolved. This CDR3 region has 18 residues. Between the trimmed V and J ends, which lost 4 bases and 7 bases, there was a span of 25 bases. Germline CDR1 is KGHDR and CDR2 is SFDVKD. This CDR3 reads CATSETPLGQVIQNEQFF. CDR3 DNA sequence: TGTGCCACCAGTGAAACCCCCCTGGGCCAGGTAATACAGAATGAGCAGTTCTTC.

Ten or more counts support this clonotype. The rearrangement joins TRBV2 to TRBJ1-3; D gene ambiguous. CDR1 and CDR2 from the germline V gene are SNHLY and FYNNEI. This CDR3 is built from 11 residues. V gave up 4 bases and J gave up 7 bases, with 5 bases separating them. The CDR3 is CASSVENTIYF. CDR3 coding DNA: TGTGCCAGCAGTGTTGAGAACACCATATATTTT.

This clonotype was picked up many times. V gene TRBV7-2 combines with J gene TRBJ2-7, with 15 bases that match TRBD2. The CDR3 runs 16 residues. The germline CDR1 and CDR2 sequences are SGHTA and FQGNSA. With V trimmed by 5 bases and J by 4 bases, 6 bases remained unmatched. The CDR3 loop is CASSPWTSGRAYEQYF. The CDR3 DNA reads TGTGCCAGCAGCCCCTGGACTAGCGGGAGGGCGTACGAGCAGTACTTC.

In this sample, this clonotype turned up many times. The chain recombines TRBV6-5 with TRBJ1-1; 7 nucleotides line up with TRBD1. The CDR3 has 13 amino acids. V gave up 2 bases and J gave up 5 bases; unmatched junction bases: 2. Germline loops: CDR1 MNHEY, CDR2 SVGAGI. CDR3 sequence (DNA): TGTGCCAGCAGTTACGTACAGGGGACTGAAGCTTTCTTT. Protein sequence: CASSYVQGTEAFF.

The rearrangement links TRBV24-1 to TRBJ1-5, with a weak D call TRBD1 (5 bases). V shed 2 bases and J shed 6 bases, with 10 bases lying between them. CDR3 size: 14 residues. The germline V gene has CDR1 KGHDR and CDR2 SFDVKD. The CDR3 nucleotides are TGTGCCACCAGTGATTCAGGGACTGGTCAGCCCCAGCATTTT. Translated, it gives CATSDSGTGQPQHF.

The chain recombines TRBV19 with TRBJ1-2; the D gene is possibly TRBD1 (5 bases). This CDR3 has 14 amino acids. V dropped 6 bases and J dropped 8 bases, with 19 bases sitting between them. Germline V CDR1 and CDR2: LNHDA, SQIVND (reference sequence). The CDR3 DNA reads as TGTGCCAGTAGGGCTGACGGACACACGAGGGGCTACACCTTC. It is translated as CASRADGHTRGYTF.

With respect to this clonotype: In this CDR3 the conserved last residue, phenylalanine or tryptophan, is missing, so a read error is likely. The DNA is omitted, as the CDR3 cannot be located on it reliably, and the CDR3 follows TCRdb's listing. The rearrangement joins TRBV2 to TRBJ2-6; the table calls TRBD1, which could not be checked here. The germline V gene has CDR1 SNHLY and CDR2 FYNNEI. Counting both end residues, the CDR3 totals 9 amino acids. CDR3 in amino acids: CASSDEGWG.

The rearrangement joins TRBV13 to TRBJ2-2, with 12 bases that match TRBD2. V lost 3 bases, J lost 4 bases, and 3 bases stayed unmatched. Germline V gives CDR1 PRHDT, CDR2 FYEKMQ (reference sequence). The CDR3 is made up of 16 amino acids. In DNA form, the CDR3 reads TGTGCCAGCAGCTTCCCGGGACTAGCGGGCACCGGGGAGCTGTTTTTT. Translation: CASSFPGLAGTGELFF.

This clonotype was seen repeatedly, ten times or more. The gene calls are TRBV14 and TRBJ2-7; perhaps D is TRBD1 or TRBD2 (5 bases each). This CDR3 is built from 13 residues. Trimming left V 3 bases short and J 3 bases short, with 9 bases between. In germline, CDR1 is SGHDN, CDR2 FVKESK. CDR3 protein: CASSQGRSYEQYF. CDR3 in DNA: TGTGCCAGCAGCCAGGGACGGAGCTACGAGCAGTACTTC.

CDR3 nucleotide sequence: TGTGCCAGCAGCTTGGAGACACTCACCTACGAGCAGTACTTC. This sequence encodes CASSLETLTYEQYF. The chain employs TRBV5-4 and TRBJ2-7; D not resolved. Germline V gene data show CDR1 as SGHNT and CDR2 as YYREEE (reference sequence). The length of the CDR3 is 14 residues. Deletions cut 0 bases from V and 2 bases from J, with 9 bases between.

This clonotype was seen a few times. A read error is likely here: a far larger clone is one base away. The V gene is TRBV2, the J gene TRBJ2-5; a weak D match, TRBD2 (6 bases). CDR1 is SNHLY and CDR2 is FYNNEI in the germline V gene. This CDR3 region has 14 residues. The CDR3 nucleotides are TGTGCCAGCAGGAAACGGGACTCCCAAGAGACCCAGCACTTC. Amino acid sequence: CASRKRDSQETQHF.

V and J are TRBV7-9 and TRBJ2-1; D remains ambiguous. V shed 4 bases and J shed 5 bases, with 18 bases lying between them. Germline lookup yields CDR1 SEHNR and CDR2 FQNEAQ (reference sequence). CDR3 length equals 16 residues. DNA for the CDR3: TGTGCCAGCAGCTCCTACCCCTCACTGCTAAACAATGAGCAGTTCTTC. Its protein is CASSSYPSLLNNEQFF.

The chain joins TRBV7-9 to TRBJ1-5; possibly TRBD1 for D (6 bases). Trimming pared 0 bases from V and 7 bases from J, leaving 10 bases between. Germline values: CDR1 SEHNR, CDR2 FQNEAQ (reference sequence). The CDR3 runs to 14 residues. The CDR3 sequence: CASSLAGQQQPQHF. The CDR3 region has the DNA TGTGCCAGCAGCTTAGCAGGACAGCAGCAGCCCCAGCATTTT.

CDR3 in amino acids: CASSVAGQGAGEAFF. The CDR3 nucleotides are TGTGCCAGCAGCGTCGCGGGACAGGGGGCCGGTGAAGCTTTCTTT. This chain uses TRBV9 with TRBJ1-1; 12 nucleotides agree with TRBD1. J was trimmed by 7 bases and V by 2 bases; bases with no gene match: 6. Germline CDR1 and CDR2: SGDLS and YYNGEE. CDR3 size: 15 residues.

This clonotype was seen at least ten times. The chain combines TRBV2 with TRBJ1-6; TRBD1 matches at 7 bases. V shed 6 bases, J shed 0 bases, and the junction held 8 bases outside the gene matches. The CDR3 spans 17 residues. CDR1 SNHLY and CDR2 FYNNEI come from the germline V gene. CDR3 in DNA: TGTGCCAGCAGAAAGACAGGGCTAAGCTCCTATAATTCACCCCTCCACTTT. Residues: CASRKTGLSSYNSPLHF.

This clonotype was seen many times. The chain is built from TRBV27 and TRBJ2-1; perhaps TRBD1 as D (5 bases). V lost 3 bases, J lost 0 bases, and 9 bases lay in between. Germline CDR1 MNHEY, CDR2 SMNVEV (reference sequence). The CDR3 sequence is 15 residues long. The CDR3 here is CASSFTDSSYNEQFF. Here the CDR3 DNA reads TGTGCCAGCAGTTTTACCGACAGCTCCTACAATGAGCAGTTCTTC.

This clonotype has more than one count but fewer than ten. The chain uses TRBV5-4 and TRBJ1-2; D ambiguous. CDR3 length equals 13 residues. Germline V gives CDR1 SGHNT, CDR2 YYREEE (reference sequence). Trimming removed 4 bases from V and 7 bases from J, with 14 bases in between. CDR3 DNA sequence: TGTGCCAGCAGCGAGACTTCTAGCCCTGGCTACACCTTC. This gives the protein CASSETSSPGYTF.

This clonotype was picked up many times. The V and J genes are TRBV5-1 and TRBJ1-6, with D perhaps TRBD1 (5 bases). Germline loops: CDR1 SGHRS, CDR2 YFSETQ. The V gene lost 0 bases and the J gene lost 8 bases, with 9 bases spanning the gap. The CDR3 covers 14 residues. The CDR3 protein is CASSLAGTDSPLHF. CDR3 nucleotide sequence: TGCGCCAGCAGCTTGGCTGGGACCGATTCACCCCTCCACTTT.